This TCR beta chain was recovered during a study of blood T cell repertoires in COVID-19. As for the study in general: The samples span acute and convalescent COVID-19 from the United States, Italy and Spain. PBMCs, B-cell-depleted T cells, or T cells provided the cDNA or gDNA that made up the material.

Clones were sequenced by immunoSEQ multiplex PCR, and TCRdb holds only the in-frame ones, with some missing. The repertoire holds approximately 480,000 clones, roughly 87% seen once, with approximately 0.9% in the top ten. The germline gives CDR1 SGHRS, CDR2 YFSETQ. The V end was cut by 4 bases, the J end by 6 bases, with 14 bases between. The CDR3 spans 14 residues. This clonotype was sampled from a man younger than 30 with COVID-19, enrolled during active disease. This chain joins TRBV5-1 and TRBJ2-1, with D possibly matching TRBD1 (6 bases). The sample taken for sequencing was peripheral blood. As DNA, the CDR3 is TGCGCCAGCAGCCGTGGGCCAGGGGCCAATGAGCAGTTCTTC. It yields the protein CASSRGPGANEQFF.